This is a list of T cell receptor beta chains from one sample in a study of control samples from healthy donors and cancer patients. Libraries were prepared by immunoSEQ multiplex PCR; TCRdb keeps only in-frame clonotypes and omits some of them. The table has some 140,000 clones, about 94% seen once. Sequencing was done on a sample of blood. All receptors derive from a man aged 40-49 years in good health. CDR3s include the opening cysteine and the closing phenylalanine or tryptophan. D genes are given only for firm matches. Rows give clone size only sometimes, using once, few, many, or a class for an expanded clone.

D	V	J	size	CDR3	DNA
NA	TRBV6-6	TRBJ1-5	NA	CASLGRTNQPQHF	TGTGCCAGCTTGGGGAGGACTAATCAGCCCCAGCATTTT
TRBD1	TRBV15	TRBJ1-5	NA	CATSRDGGQVACAPQHF	TGTGCCACCAGCAGAGATGGGGGACAGGTTGCTTGCGCGCCCCAGCATTTT
NA	TRBV2	TRBJ1-6	once	CASSVRSQNSPLHF	TGTGCCAGCAGTGTTAGGAGCCAGAATTCACCCCTCCACTTT
NA	TRBV6-5	TRBJ2-5	NA	CASGQGLQETQYF	TGTGCCAGCGGGCAGGGACTCCAAGAGACCCAGTACTTC
TRBD2	TRBV11-2	TRBJ2-5	NA	CASSSPGLAVETQYF	TGTGCCAGCAGCTCCCCGGGACTAGCGGTAGAGACCCAGTACTTC
NA	TRBV30	TRBJ1-1	NA	CAWGLGEAFF	TGTGCCTGGGGGCTCGGTGAAGCTTTCTTT
NA	TRBV6-4	TRBJ1-2	NA	CASRWRSYGYTF	TGTGCCAGCAGGTGGAGATCTTATGGCTACACCTTC
NA	TRBV27	TRBJ1-2	once	CASSLGGFGGEKGYTF	TGTGCCAGCAGTTTAGGAGGTTTCGGGGGAGAAAAGGGCTACACCTTC
NA	TRBV5-6	TRBJ1-2	NA	CASILYPPGFYGYTF	TGTGCCAGCATCCTCTACCCCCCCGGATTCTATGGCTACACCTTC
NA	TRBV7-8	TRBJ1-2	NA	CASSLLGGANYGYTF	TGTGCCAGCAGCTTATTAGGGGGGGCTAACTATGGCTACACCTTC
NA	TRBV21-1	TRBJ2-1	many	CASITGTGYNEQFF	TGTGCCAGCATTACCGGGACAGGGTACAATGAGCAGTTCTTC
TRBD1	TRBV27	TRBJ2-7	NA	CASSLTHGTGAYEQYF	TGTGCCAGCAGTTTAACACATGGGACAGGGGCCTACGAGCAGTACTTC
NA	TRBV9	TRBJ2-7	once	CASAQGRGRSYEQYF	TGTGCCAGCGCACAGGGGCGGGGGAGGTCCTACGAGCAGTACTTC
NA	TRBV6-5	TRBJ1-1	NA	CASRKQGGHTEAFF	TGTGCCAGCCGGAAACAGGGTGGTCACACTGAAGCTTTCTTT
NA	TRBV6-5	TRBJ1-1	once	CASRGMVGNTEAFF	TGTGCCAGCAGGGGAATGGTTGGGAACACTGAAGCTTTCTTT
NA	TRBV5-1	TRBJ1-6	NA	CASRYEQGNNSPLHF	TGCGCCAGCAGATATGAACAGGGAAATAATTCACCCCTCCACTTT
NA	TRBV18	TRBJ1-4	NA	CASSPVDGESEKLFF	TGTGCCAGCTCACCAGTCGATGGGGAGAGTGAAAAACTGTTTTTT
TRBD1	TRBV5-5	TRBJ1-1	NA	CASSSVGQGYTEAFF	TGTGCCAGCAGCTCCGTCGGACAGGGATACACTGAAGCTTTCTTT
TRBD2	TRBV19	TRBJ2-5	few	CASSNRAGAAWTQYF	TGTGCCAGTAGTAATCGAGCGGGGGCAGCTTGGACCCAGTACTTC
TRBD1	TRBV28	TRBJ1-2	NA	CASTTGQDSYGYTF	TGTGCCAGCACAACGGGACAGGATTCCTATGGCTACACCTTC
NA	TRBV7-3	TRBJ1-6	NA	CASSFTYNSPLHF	TGTGCCAGCAGCTTTACCTATAATTCACCCCTCCACTTT
NA	TRBV6-5	TRBJ1-6	NA	CASRIDSNLSPLHF	TGTGCCAGCAGAATAGATAGTAATCTTTCACCCCTCCACTTT
NA	TRBV18	TRBJ1-3	once	CASSLNIITTDSGNTIYF	TGTGCCAGCTCACTAAATATCATTACAACAGACTCTGGAAACACCATATATTTT
NA	TRBV4-3	TRBJ1-6	NA	CASSQDRRHSPLHF	TGCGCCAGCAGCCAAGATCGGAGGCATTCACCCCTCCACTTT
NA	TRBV6-5	TRBJ2-2	NA	CASSYAQGRAGELFF	TGTGCCAGCAGTTACGCGCAGGGGAGGGCCGGGGAGCTGTTTTTT
TRBD2	TRBV6-5	TRBJ2-1	NA	CASTKSGGAINEQFF	TGTGCCAGCACCAAAAGCGGGGGGGCGATAAATGAGCAGTTCTTC
NA	TRBV19	TRBJ1-4	NA	CASSVRGGATNEKLFF	TGTGCCAGTAGCGTACGGGGGGGTGCAACTAATGAAAAACTGTTTTTT
NA	TRBV5-1	TRBJ2-3	NA	CASSLGSTDTQYF	TGCGCCAGCAGCTTGGGGTCAACAGATACGCAGTATTTT
NA	TRBV19	TRBJ1-1	NA	CASSVGQNTEAFF	TGTGCCAGTAGTGTCGGACAGAACACTGAAGCTTTCTTT
NA	TRBV5-6	TRBJ1-2	NA	CASSLATAGGYTF	TGTGCCAGCAGCTTGGCGACAGCCGGTGGCTACACCTTC
NA	TRBV4-3	TRBJ1-2	NA	CASSPRRTLSYGYTF	TGCGCCAGCAGCCCCCGGAGGACGCTTAGCTATGGCTACACCTTC
NA	TRBV11-2	TRBJ2-5	NA	CASSSGETQYF	TGTGCCAGCAGCTCAGGAGAGACCCAGTACTTC
NA	TRBV7-2	TRBJ1-2	NA	CASSFGGYGYTF	TGTGCCAGCAGCTTCGGTGGCTATGGCTACACCTTC
TRBD2	TRBV5-1	TRBJ2-3	NA	CASSLIPLAGGTDTQYF	TGCGCCAGCAGCTTGATCCCTCTAGCGGGGGGCACAGATACGCAGTATTTT
NA	TRBV7-2	TRBJ1-1	NA	CASSLELSTEAFF	TGTGCCAGCAGCTTAGAATTGAGCACTGAAGCTTTCTTT
NA	TRBV10-3	TRBJ1-1	NA	CAISGGGSAEAFF	TGTGCCATCAGTGGCGGGGGTAGCGCTGAAGCTTTCTTT
NA	TRBV18	TRBJ2-1	NA	CASSPRDHDGEQFF	TGTGCCAGCTCACCACGGGATCACGATGGTGAGCAGTTCTTC
NA	TRBV28	TRBJ1-2	NA	CASSLQYGYTF	TGTGCCAGCAGTTTACAGTATGGCTACACCTTC
NA	TRBV29-1	TRBJ2-6	NA	CSVEDSGAGANVLTF	TGCAGCGTTGAAGATTCAGGGGCTGGGGCCAACGTCCTGACTTTC
NA	TRBV19	TRBJ1-3	NA	CASSILGTSSGNTIYF	TGTGCCAGTAGTATCCTGGGGACCAGCTCTGGAAACACCATATATTTT
TRBD2	TRBV3-1/TRBV3-2	TRBJ2-5	NA	CASSQDPRGGRETQYF	TGTGCCAGCAGCCAAGATCCGCGGGGGGGCCGTGAGACCCAGTACTTC
TRBD2	TRBV27	TRBJ2-3	NA	CASGGMGGGSTDTQYF	TGTGCCAGCGGGGGTATGGGGGGGGGTAGTACAGATACGCAGTATTTT
NA	TRBV19	TRBJ1-2	NA	CASSIRQDYGYTF	TGTGCCAGTAGTATAAGGCAGGATTATGGCTACACCTTC
NA	TRBV6-6	TRBJ2-6	NA	CASSLDNSGANVLTF	TGTGCCAGCAGCCTGGACAACTCTGGGGCCAACGTCCTGACTTTC
TRBD1	TRBV6-2/TRBV6-3	TRBJ1-5	NA	CASSWDREGAQPQHF	TGTGCCAGCAGTTGGGACAGGGAGGGCGCGCAGCCCCAGCATTTT
NA	TRBV6-6	TRBJ2-7	NA	CASSSGPILSYEQYF	TGTGCCAGCAGTTCGGGACCGATTCTCTCCTACGAGCAGTACTTC
NA	TRBV24-1	TRBJ2-3	NA	CATSDPLTGTYTDTQYF	TGTGCCACCAGTGACCCGCTCACAGGGACCTACACAGATACGCAGTATTTT
NA	TRBV27	TRBJ1-2	NA	CASSLSGRVNYGYTF	TGTGCCAGCAGTTTATCAGGCAGGGTTAACTATGGCTACACCTTC
TRBD2	TRBV3-1/TRBV3-2	TRBJ2-3	once	CASSSSGAVDTQYF	TGTGCCAGCAGTTCTAGCGGGGCGGTAGATACGCAGTATTTT
NA	TRBV4-3	TRBJ2-1	once	CASSQDRDPRNEQFF	TGCGCCAGCAGCCAAGATCGCGACCCTCGGAATGAGCAGTTCTTC
NA	TRBV27	TRBJ1-1	NA	CASSPTVNTEAFF	TGTGCCAGCAGTCCGACGGTGAACACTGAAGCTTTCTTT
TRBD2	TRBV7-2	TRBJ2-3	NA	CASSLAPSGGVTDTQYF	TGTGCCAGCAGCTTAGCGCCCAGCGGGGGGGTCACAGATACGCAGTATTTT